This T cell receptor (beta chain) comes out of a study of cytomegalovirus exposure and HLA in healthy donors. The CDR3 has 15 residues. V lost 2 bases, J lost 4 bases, and 14 bases lay in between. Germline V lookup: CDR1 ENHRY, CDR2 SYGVKD. The PCR employed 60 Vbeta primers together with 13 Jbeta primers. The repertoire was sequenced with immunoSEQ multiplex PCR; TCRdb's copy has only in-frame clones and lacks some. This sample has approximately 67,000 clones, with 65% to 70% found just once. The sequence derives from a young woman in good health and CMV-seronegative. V is TRBV10-3 and J is TRBJ2-5, with TRBD2 as a possible D gene (6 bases). The sequencing sample was made of PBMCs. CDR3 DNA: TGTGCCATCAGTGAGCGGGGGTCGATGTTAGAGACCCAGTACTTC. As protein: CAISERGSMLETQYF.